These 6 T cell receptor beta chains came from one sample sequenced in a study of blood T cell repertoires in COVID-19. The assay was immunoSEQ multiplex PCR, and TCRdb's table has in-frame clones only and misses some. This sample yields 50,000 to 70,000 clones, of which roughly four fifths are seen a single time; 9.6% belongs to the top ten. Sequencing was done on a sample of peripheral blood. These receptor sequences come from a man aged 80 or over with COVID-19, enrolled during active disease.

In DNA form, the CDR3 reads TGTGCCTGGACTCCCCAAGGGGGTAACTATGGCTACACCTTC. The encoded protein is CAWTPQGGNYGYTF. This chain uses TRBV30 with TRBJ1-2; tentative D call: TRBD1 (6 bases). The CDR3 runs 14 residues. V gave up 4 bases and J gave up 1 base, with 13 bases separating them. Germline loops: CDR1 GTSNPN, CDR2 SVGIG (reference sequence).

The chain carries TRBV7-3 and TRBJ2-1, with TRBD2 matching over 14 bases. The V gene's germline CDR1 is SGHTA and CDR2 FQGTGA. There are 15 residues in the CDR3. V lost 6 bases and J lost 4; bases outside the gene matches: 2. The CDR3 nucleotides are TGTGCCAGCAGACGACTAGCGGGGGGGTACAATGAGCAGTTCTTC. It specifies CASRRLAGGYNEQFF.

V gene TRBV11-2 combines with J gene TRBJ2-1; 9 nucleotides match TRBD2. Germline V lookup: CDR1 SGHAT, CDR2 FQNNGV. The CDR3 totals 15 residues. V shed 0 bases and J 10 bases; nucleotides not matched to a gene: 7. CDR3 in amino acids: CASSLDIAGGREQFF. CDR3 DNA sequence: TGTGCCAGCAGCTTAGATATTGCGGGAGGGCGCGAGCAGTTCTTC.

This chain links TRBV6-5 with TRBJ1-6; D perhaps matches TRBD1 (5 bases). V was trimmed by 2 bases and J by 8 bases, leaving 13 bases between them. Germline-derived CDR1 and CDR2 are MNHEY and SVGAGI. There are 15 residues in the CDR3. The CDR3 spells CASSYAHRGDSPLHF. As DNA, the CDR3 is TGTGCCAGCAGTTACGCCCACCGGGGGGATTCACCCCTCCACTTT.

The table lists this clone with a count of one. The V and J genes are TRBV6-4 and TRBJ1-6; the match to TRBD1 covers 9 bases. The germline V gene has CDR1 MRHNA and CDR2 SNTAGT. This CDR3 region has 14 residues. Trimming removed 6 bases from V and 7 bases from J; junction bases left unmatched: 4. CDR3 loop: CASRGQGNNSPLHF. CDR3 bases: TGTGCCAGCAGGGGACAGGGTAACAATTCACCCCTCCACTTT.

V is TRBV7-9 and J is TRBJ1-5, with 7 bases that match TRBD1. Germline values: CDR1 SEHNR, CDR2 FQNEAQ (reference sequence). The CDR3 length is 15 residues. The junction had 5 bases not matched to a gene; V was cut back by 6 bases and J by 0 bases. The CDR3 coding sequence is TGTGCCAGCAGTTCAACAGGGGATAGCAATCAGCCCCAGCATTTT. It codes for CASSSTGDSNQPQHF.